This section outlines one T cell receptor (beta chain) sequence together with its context. Authors' methods: Reference gene primers were amplified, and this amplification served to estimate nucleated cell counts. Clones were read by immunoSEQ multiplex PCR, and TCRdb kept only the in-frame ones, dropping some. The V and J calls and clone size come from that table; D and trimming were worked out from the DNA. Here the sample spans hundreds of thousands of clones, under 90% being singletons. This CDR3 has 16 residues. Germline values: CDR1 LNHDA, CDR2 SQIVND (reference sequence). The V gene lost 3 bases and the J gene lost 0 bases, with 15 bases spanning the gap. This sample stems from a study of blood T cell repertoires in COVID-19. The wider study: Collection of acute and convalescent COVID-19 samples took place in the United States, Italy and Spain. PBMCs, B-cell-depleted T cells, or T cells provided the cDNA or gDNA that made up the material.

V and J are TRBV19 and TRBJ2-7, with D possibly matching TRBD1 (6 bases). The clonotype was recovered from a woman in her thirties or forties with active or convalescent COVID-19. The sequenced material came from peripheral blood. The CDR3 DNA reads as TGTGCCAGTAGTATCTCGTACAGGGTCAACTCCTACGAGCAGTACTTC. Translation gives CASSISYRVNSYEQYF.